This TCR beta chain was recorded in a study of blood T cell repertoires in COVID-19. This CDR3 has 15 amino acids. Germline-derived CDR1 and CDR2 are SGHDT and YYEEEE. The junction had 4 bases not matched to a gene; V was cut back by 1 base and J by 5 bases. Only in-frame clones appear in the TCRdb table, and some are missing; sequencing was by immunoSEQ multiplex PCR. The top ten hold less than 2.5% of the sample, which has some 96,000 clones, roughly 90% seen once. This clone was observed once. The sequenced sample was peripheral blood. The gene calls are TRBV5-6 and TRBJ2-3, with 10 nucleotides matching TRBD2. The sequence came from a man in his fifties with active COVID-19. This chain's CDR3 is CASSLRLAGEDTQYF. Here the CDR3 DNA reads TGTGCCAGCAGCTTGAGGCTAGCGGGGGAAGATACGCAGTATTTT.